Shown below are 4 T cell receptor beta chains from a single sample sequenced in a study of cytomegalovirus exposure and HLA in healthy donors. The PCR used 60 Vbeta and 13 Jbeta primers. Assay: immunoSEQ multiplex PCR; the TCRdb copy retains only in-frame clones and omits some. The profile shows 150,000 or so clones, around 78% of them singletons. Specimen: PBMCs. Source of these receptors: a woman between 40 and 50 years old in good health and CMV-seronegative.

The chain uses TRBV27 and TRBJ1-2; 8 bases align to TRBD1. The CDR3 loop spans 15 amino acids. CDR1 is MNHEY, CDR2 SMNVEV, per germline (reference sequence). V was clipped by 2 bases and J by 3 bases; unmatched bases: 5. CDR3 in amino acids: CASSLRGQVDYGYTF. The CDR3 DNA is TGTGCCAGCAGTTTAAGGGGACAGGTGGACTATGGCTACACCTTC.

The chain couples TRBV6-5 to TRBJ1-2; 8 nucleotides line up with TRBD1. Germline V gene sequence: CDR1 MNHEY, CDR2 SVGAGI. The CDR3 extends over 12 amino acids. V gave up 6 bases and J gave up 8 bases; unmatched junction bases: 5. CDR3 sequence reads: CASSRTGKGYTF. The CDR3 nucleotides are TGTGCCAGCAGCCGGACAGGGAAAGGCTACACCTTC.

The J gene is TRBJ2-3, the V gene TRBV5-6; 11 nucleotides line up with TRBD2. The CDR3 totals 15 residues. Germline values: CDR1 SGHDT, CDR2 YYEEEE. The junction had 7 bases not matched to a gene; V was cut back by 4 bases and J by 6 bases. The CDR3 sequence: CASSPSGRFGDTQYF. The CDR3 DNA is TGTGCCAGCAGCCCTAGCGGGAGGTTCGGGGATACGCAGTATTTT.

The V and J genes are TRBV9 and TRBJ2-5; TRBD2 aligns across 10 bases. The junction had 3 bases not matched to a gene; V was cut back by 2 bases and J by 5 bases. CDR1 SGDLS and CDR2 YYNGEE come from the germline V gene. CDR3 length: 14 residues. Here the CDR3 reads CASSVQAGGETQYF. CDR3 DNA sequence: TGTGCCAGCAGCGTTCAAGCGGGAGGGGAGACCCAGTACTTC.